This T cell receptor beta chain was recovered during a study of T cell repertoires in cytomegalovirus infection. Study as a whole: CMV epitopes, recently identified HLA-C-restricted and well-studied HLA-B-restricted, were used. From public TCR beta signatures came an indication of both CMV infection and matching HLA type.

TCRdb recomputed calls from the reads with MiXCR, one row per CDR3 protein. Among 900,000 to 950,000 distinct CDR3 sequences, approximately 30% were seen once, and the ten largest hold over 10%. The germline V gene encodes CDR1 MNHEY and CDR2 SVGEGT. CDR3 length equals 15 residues. V lost 6 bases, J lost 10 bases, and 10 bases stayed unmatched. This clonotype showed up just a few times. Antigen unknown. This TCR was recovered from a human donor in good health (CMV status not recorded). Some clones in this sample may be carry-over from other donors' samples. The source material was cultured CD8+ T cells from PBMCs, sampled from culture after CMV antigen stimulation. The rearrangement links TRBV6-2 or TRBV6-3 to TRBJ1-6, with 9 bases fitting TRBD1. The CDR3 spells CASSWAGTGNSPLHF. DNA for the CDR3: TGTGCCAGCAGCTGGGCCGGGACAGGGAACTCACCCCTCCACTTT.